This section outlines one T cell receptor beta chain sequence together with its context. As yet, its antigen is unknown. TCR beta CDR3 regions were amplified from RNA. Primed by the HTBI set, a first-round RT-PCR was run on the TCR CDR3. TCRdb itself ran the multiplex PCR reads through MiXCR, one entry per CDR3 protein. Of more than 40,000 distinct CDR3 sequences listed, around 45% are singletons. The source of the sample is a study of T cells in Graves' hyperthyroidism and ophthalmopathy. CDR3 length equals 11 residues. CDR1 and CDR2 from the germline V gene are SQVTM and ANQGSEA. J was trimmed by 8 bases and V by 4 bases; bases with no gene match: 1. Study-wide results and caveats: In blood, most of the thyroid clonotypes expanded above 0.001 were also present.

The gene calls are TRBV29-1 and TRBJ1-4, with 7 bases lining up with TRBD1. This sequence was found in a woman aged 50 to 60 with Graves' hyperthyroidism. Sequenced sample: peripheral blood or thyroid tissue (not recorded which). CDR3 protein: CSVAGQEKLFF. CDR3 DNA: TGCAGCGTTGCGGGACAGGAAAAACTGTTTTTT.